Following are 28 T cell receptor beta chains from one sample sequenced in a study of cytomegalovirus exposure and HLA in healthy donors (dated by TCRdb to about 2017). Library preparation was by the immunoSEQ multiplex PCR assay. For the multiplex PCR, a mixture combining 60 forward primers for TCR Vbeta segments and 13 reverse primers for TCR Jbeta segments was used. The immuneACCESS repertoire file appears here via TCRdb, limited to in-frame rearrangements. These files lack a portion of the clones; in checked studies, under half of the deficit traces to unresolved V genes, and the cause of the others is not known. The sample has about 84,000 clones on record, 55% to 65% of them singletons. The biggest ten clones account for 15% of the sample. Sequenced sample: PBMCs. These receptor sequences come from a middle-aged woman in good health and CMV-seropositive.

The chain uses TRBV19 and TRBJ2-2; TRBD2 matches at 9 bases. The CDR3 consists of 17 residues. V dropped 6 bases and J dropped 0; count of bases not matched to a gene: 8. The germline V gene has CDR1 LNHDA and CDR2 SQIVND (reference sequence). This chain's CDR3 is CASRLLAGAANTGELFF. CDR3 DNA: TGTGCCAGTAGACTCTTAGCGGGGGCAGCGAACACCGGGGAGCTGTTTTTT.

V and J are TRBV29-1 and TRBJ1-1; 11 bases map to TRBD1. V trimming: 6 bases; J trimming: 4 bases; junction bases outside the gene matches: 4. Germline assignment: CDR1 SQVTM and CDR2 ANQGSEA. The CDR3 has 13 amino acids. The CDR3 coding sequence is TGCAGCGTGGGGGACAGGGGGATCACTGAAGCTTTCTTT. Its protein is CSVGDRGITEAFF.

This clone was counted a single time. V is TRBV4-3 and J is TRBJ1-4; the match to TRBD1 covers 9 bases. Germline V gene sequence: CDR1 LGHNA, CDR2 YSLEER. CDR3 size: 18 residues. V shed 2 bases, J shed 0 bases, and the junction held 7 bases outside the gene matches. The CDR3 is CASSQRRGTGTTNEKLFF. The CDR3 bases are TGCGCCAGCAGCCAACGAAGGGGGACAGGGACAACTAATGAAAAACTGTTTTTT.

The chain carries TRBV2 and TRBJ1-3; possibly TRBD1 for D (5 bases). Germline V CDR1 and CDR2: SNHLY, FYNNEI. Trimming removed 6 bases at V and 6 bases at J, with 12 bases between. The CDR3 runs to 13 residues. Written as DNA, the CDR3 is TGTGCCAGCAGCCTCGCCAGGGAAAACACCATATATTTT. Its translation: CASSLARENTIYF.

CDR3 DNA sequence: TGCGCCAGCAGCCAAGGGCGGGAGGTTAGCACAGATACGCAGTATTTT. Protein: CASSQGREVSTDTQYF. This sequence joins TRBV4-1 and TRBJ2-3, with 8 bases lining up with TRBD2. V gave up 1 base and J gave up 0 bases; unmatched junction bases: 3. The CDR3 is 16 amino acids. Germline loops: CDR1 MGHRA, CDR2 YSYEKL.

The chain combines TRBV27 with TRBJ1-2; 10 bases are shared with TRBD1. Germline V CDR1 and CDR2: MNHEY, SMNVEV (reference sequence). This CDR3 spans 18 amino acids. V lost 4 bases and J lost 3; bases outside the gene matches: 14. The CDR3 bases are TGTGCCAGCAGTTACTCGACCTACGGACAGGGGGTTTACTATGGCTACACCTTC. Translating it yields CASSYSTYGQGVYYGYTF.

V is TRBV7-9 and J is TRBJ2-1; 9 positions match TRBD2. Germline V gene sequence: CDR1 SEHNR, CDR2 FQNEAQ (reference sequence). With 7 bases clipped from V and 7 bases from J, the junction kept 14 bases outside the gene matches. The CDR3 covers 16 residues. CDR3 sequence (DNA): TGTGCCAGCACACCTTCCCCGGGACTAGCTCGGAATGAGCAGTTCTTC. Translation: CASTPSPGLARNEQFF.

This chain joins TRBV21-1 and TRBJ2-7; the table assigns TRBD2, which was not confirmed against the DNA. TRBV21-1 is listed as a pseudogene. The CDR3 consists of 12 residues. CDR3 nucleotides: TGTGCCAGCAGCCCGACTAGTTCCGAGCAGTACTTC. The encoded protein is CASSPTSSEQYF.

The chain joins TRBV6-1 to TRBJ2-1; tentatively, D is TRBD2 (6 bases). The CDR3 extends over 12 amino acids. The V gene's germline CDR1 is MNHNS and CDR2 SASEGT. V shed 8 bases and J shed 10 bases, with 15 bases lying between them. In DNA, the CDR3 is TGTGCCAGCTCATATGGGACTGGGGAGCAGTTCTTC. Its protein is CASSYGTGEQFF.

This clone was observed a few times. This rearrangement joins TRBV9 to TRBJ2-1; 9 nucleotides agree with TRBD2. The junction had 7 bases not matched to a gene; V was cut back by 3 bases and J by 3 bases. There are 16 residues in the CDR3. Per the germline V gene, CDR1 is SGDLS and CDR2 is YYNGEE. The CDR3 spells CASSEETSGFYNEQFF. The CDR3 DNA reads TGTGCCAGCAGCGAGGAGACTAGCGGTTTCTACAATGAGCAGTTCTTC.

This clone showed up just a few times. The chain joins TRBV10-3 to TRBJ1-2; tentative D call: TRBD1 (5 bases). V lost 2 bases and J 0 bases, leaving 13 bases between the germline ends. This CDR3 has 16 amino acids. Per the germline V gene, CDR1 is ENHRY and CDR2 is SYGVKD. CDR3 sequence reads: CAISEGALPSNYGYTF. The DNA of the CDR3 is TGTGCCATCAGTGAGGGGGCCCTCCCTTCTAACTATGGCTACACCTTC.

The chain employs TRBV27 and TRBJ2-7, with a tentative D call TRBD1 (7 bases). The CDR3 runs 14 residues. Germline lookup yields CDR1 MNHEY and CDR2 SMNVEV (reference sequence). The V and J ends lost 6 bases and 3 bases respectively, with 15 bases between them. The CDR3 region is CASSNRGGYYEQYF. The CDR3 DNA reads TGTGCCAGCAGCAACAGGGGAGGTTACTACGAGCAGTACTTC.

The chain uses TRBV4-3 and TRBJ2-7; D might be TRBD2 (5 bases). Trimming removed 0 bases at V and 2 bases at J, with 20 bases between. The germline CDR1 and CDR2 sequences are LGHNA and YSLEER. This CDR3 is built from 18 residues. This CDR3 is CASSQESFRTGIPYEQYF. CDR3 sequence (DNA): TGCGCCAGCAGCCAAGAAAGTTTTCGGACTGGCATACCCTACGAGCAGTACTTC.

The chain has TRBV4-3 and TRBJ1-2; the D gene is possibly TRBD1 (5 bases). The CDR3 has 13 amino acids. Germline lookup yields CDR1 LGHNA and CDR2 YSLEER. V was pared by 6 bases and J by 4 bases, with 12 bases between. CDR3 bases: TGCGCCAGCAGATCCACAGGCTCCTATGGCTACACCTTC. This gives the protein CASRSTGSYGYTF.

The CDR3 reads CASSQRGRDSYEQYF. DNA for the CDR3: TGTGCCAGCAGCCAAAGGGGGCGCGACTCCTACGAGCAGTACTTC. The rearrangement uses TRBV6-6 and TRBJ2-7, with 7 bases that match TRBD1. Germline lookup yields CDR1 MNHNY and CDR2 SVGAGI (reference sequence). The V segment lost 6 bases and the J segment 0 bases; nucleotides outside the gene matches: 8. This CDR3 has 15 amino acids.

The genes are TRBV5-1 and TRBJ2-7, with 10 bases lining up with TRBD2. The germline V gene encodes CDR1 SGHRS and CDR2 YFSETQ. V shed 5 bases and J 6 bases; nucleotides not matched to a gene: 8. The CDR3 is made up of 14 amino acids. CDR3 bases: TGCGCCAGCAGGAATCTAGCGGGAGTGGGCGAGCAGTACTTC. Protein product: CASRNLAGVGEQYF.

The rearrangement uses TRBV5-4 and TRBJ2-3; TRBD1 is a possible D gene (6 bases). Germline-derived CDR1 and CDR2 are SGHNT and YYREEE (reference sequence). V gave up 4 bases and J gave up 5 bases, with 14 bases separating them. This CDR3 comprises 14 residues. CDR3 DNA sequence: TGTGCCAGCAGCCAAACAGGGTCCGTAGATACGCAGTATTTT. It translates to CASSQTGSVDTQYF.

For the CDR3, the DNA is TGTGCCAGCAGCGCCTACCTGATCTCCTCTGGCTACACCTTC. Protein: CASSAYLISSGYTF. The genes are TRBV7-6 and TRBJ1-2, with D unresolved. The V end lost 5 bases, the J end lost 7 bases, and 17 bases lay between the germline ends. This CDR3 is built from 14 residues. CDR1 is SGHVS, CDR2 FNYEAQ, per germline.

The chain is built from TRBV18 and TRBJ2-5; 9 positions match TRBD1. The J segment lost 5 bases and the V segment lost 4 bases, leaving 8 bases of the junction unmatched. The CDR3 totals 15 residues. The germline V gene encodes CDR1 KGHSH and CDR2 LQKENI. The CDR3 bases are TGTGCCAGCTCACACCGGGACAGGGATGGCGAGACCCAGTACTTC. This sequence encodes CASSHRDRDGETQYF.

CDR3 nucleotides: TGTGCCAGCATTTCCACACCTCTAGCCAAAAACATTCAGTACTTC. Translating gives CASISTPLAKNIQYF. This rearrangement joins TRBV6-1 to TRBJ2-4; D not resolved. V was shortened by 7 bases and J by 0 bases, with 13 bases between the two germline ends. The CDR3 extends over 15 amino acids. Per the germline V gene, CDR1 is MNHNS and CDR2 is SASEGT.

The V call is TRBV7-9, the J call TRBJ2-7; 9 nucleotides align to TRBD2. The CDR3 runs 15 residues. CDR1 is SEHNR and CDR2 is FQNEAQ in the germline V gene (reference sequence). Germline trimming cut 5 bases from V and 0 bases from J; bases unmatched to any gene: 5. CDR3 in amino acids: CASSGGLASSYEQYF. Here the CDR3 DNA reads TGTGCCAGCAGCGGGGGACTAGCAAGCTCCTACGAGCAGTACTTC.

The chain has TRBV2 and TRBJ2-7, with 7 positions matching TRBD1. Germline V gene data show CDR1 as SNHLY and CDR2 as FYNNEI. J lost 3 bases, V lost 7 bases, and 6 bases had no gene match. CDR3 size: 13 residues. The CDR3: CASTRDSNYEQYF. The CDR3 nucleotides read TGTGCCAGCACTCGGGACAGTAACTACGAGCAGTACTTC.

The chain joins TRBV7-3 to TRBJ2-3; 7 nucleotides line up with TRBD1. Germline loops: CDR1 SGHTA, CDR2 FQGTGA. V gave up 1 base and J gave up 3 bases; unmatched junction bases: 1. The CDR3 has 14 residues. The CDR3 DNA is TGTGCCAGCAGCTTAATGGGACAGACAGATACGCAGTATTTT. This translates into CASSLMGQTDTQYF.

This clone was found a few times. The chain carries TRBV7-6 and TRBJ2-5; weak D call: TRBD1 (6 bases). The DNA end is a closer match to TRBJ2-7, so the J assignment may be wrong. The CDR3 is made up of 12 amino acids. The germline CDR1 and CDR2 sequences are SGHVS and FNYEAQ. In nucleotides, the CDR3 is TGTGCCAGCAGCTTAACAGGGCTCGAGCAGTACTTC. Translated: CASSLTGLEQYF.

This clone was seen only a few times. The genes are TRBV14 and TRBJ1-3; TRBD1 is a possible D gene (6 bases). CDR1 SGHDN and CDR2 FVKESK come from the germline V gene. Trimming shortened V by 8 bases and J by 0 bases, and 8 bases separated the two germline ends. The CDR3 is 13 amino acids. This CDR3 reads CASGQNSGNTIYF. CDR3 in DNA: TGTGCCAGCGGACAGAACTCTGGAAACACCATATATTTT. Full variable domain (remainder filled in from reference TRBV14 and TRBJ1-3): EAGVTQFPSHSVIEKGQTVTLRCDPISGHDNLYWYRRVMGKEIKFLLHFVKESKQDESGMPNNRFLAERTGGTYSTLKVQPAELEDSGVYFCASGQNSGNTIYFGEGSWLTVV.

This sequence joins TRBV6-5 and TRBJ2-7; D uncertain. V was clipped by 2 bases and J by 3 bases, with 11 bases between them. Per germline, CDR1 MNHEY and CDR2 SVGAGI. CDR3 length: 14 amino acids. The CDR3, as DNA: TGTGCCAGCAGTTACGCCCGGGTAAACTACGAGCAGTACTTC. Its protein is CASSYARVNYEQYF.

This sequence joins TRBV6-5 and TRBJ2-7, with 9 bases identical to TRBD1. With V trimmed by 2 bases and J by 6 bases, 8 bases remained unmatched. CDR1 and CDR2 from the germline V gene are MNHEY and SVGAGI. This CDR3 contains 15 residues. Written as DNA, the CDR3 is TGTGCCAGCAGTTACGCGACACAGGGGGCAGGCGAGCAGTACTTC. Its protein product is CASSYATQGAGEQYF.

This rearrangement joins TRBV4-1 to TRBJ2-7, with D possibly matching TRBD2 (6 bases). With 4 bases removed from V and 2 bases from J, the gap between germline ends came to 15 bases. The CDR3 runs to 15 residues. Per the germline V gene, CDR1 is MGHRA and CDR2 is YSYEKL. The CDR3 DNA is TGCGCCAGCAGCCCGCGGGAAGGGACCCCCTACGAGCAGTACTTC. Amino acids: CASSPREGTPYEQYF.